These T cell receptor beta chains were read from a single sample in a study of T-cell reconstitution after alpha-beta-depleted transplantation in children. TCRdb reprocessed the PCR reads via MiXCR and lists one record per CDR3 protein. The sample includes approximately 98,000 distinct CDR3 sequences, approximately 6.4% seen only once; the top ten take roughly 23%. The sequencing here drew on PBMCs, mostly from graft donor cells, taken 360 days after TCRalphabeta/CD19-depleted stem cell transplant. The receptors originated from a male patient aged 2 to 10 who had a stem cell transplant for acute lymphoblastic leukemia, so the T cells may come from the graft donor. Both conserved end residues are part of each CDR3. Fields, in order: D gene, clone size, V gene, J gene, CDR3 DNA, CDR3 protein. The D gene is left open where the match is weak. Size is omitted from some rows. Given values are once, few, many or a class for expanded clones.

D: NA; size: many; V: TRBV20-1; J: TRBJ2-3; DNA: TGCAGGGCTGTCCGGGATGAGGTCCGTCAGTATTTT; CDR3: CRAVRDEVRQYF
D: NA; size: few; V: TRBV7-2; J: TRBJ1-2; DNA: TGTGCCAGCAGCTTAGCTCCGGGGGGAGTATCCGGCTACACCTTC; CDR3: CASSLAPGGVSGYTF
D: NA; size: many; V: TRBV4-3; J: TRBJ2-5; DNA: TGCGCCAGCAGCGCTTATACCCTGCCCGGGCACCAAGAGACCCAGTACTTC; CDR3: CASSAYTLPGHQETQYF
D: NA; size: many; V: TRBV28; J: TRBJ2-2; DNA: TGTGCCACCCGGGGTATCGGGGAGCTGTTTTTT; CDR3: CATRGIGELFF
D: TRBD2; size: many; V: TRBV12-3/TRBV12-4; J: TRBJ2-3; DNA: TGTGCCAGCAGTTTCTCCGCCAGCGGGGGAGATACGCAGTATTTT; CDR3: CASSFSASGGDTQYF
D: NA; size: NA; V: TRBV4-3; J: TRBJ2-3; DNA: TGCGCCAGCAGCCAAGATCCCGGCACAGATACGCAGTATTTT; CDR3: CASSQDPGTDTQYF
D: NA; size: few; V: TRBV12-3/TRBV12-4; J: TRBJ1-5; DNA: TGTGCCAGCAGTGGGGAGTTGTATAGCAATCAGCCCCAGCATTTT; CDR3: CASSGELYSNQPQHF
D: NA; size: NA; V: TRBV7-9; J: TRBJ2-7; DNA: TGTGCCAGCAGCTCTCGGGACGGAGGCCGCTCCTACGAGCAGTACTTC; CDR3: CASSSRDGGRSYEQYF
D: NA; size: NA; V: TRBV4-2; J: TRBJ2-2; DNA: TGTGCCAGCAGCCAAGATAGGGCGAACACCGGGGAGCTGTTTTTT; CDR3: CASSQDRANTGELFF
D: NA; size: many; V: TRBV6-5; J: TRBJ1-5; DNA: TGTGCCAGCAGTTACTCCGGGTGGAGCAATCAGCCCCAGCATTTT; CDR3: CASSYSGWSNQPQHF
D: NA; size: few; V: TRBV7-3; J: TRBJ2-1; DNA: TGTGCCAGCAGCTCATTAGTAGACCGAGACAATGAGCAGTTCTTC; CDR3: CASSSLVDRDNEQFF
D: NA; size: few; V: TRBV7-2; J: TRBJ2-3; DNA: TGTGCCAGCAGCGGACCCACAGGGGATACGCAGTATTTT; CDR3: CASSGPTGDTQYF
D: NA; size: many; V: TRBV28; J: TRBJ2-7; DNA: TGTGCCAGCAGTTTATTGGGAACCTACGAGCAGTACTTC; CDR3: CASSLLGTYEQYF
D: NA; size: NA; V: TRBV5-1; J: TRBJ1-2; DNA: TGCGCCAGCAGCTTGGATGGGCTGTGGACCTTC; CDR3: CASSLDGLWTF
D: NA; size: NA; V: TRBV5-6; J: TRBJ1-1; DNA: TGTGCCAGCACCCTTGGGCTTCGGGGAAAAACTGAAGCTTTCTTT; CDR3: CASTLGLRGKTEAFF
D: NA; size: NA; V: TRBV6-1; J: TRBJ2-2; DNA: TGTGCCAGCAGTGAAGACGCCGGGGAGCTGTTTTTT; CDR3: CASSEDAGELFF
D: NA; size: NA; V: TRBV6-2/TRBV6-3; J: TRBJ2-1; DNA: TGTGCCAGCAGTCCTGGGACGTATTGGAATGAGCAGTTCTTC; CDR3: CASSPGTYWNEQFF
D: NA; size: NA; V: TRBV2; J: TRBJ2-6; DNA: TGTACCTTCAGTGGTCCCGGGACGGCCCTGGAAGGGGCCAACGTCCTGACTTTC; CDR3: CTFSGPGTALEGANVLTF
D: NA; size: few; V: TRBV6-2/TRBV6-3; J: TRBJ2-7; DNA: TGTGCCACCAGTAGAAGAAACCACGAGCAGTACTTC; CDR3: CATSRRNHEQYF
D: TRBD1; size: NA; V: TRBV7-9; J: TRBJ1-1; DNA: TGTGCCAGCAGCTGGGGACAGGGGGTACAGAACACTGAAGCTTTCTTT; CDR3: CASSWGQGVQNTEAFF
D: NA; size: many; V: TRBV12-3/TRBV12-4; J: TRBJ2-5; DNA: TGTGCCAGCAGTTTGGACAGTAACCAAGAGACCCAGTACTTC; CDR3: CASSLDSNQETQYF
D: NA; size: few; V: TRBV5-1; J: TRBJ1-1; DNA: TGCGCCAGCAGCTTGAAGGGAAAGGACACTGAAGCTTTCTTT; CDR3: CASSLKGKDTEAFF
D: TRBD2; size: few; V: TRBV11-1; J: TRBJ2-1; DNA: TGTGCCAGCAGCTTAGGATGGACGCTAGCGGGAATAGCTTCGTACAATGAGCAGTTCTTC; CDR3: CASSLGWTLAGIASYNEQFF
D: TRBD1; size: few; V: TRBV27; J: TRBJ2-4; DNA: TGTGCCAGCAGGCCGGGACAGGGGTATAACATTCAGTACTTC; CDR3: CASRPGQGYNIQYF
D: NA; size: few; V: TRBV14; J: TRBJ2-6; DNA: TGTGCCAGCAGCCAACCCCACGTCTCTGGGGCCAACGTCCTGACTTTC; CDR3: CASSQPHVSGANVLTF
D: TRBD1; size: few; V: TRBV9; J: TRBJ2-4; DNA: TGTGCCAGCAGCGTAGGACAGGGGGCATCGAACATTCAGTACTTC; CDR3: CASSVGQGASNIQYF
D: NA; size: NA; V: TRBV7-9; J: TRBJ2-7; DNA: TGTGCCAGCAGCCGGGGGGCGGGAACGCGGCCCGACGAGCAGTACTTC; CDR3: CASSRGAGTRPDEQYF
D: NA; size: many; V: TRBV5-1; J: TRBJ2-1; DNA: TGCGCCAGCAGCTACAGGGTGGGCAATGAGCAGTTCTTC; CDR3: CASSYRVGNEQFF
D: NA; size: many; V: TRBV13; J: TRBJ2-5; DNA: TGTGCCAGCAGCTTAGTAGACCGGGGGGAGACCCAGTACTTC; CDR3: CASSLVDRGETQYF
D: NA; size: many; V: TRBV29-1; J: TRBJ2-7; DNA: TGCAGCGTTGAAGTCGCCATCTCCTACGAGCAGTACTTC; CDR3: CSVEVAISYEQYF
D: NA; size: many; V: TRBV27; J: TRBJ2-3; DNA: TGTGCCACCCTGGGTGGGGTTGGCCATGAAGATACGCAGTATTTT; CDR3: CATLGGVGHEDTQYF
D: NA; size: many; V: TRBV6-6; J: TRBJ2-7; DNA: TGTGCCAGCAGTGCCCCTCGGGAGCAGTACTTC; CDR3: CASSAPREQYF
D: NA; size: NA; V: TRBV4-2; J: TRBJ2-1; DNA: TGTGCCAGCAGCCAACTCGCAGGGCTCTCCTACAATGAGCAGTTCTTC; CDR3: CASSQLAGLSYNEQFF
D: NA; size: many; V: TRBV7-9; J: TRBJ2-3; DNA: TGTGCCAGCAGCTTACCCAGGGGCACAGATACGCAGTATTTT; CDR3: CASSLPRGTDTQYF
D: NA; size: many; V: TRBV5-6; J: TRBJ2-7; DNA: TGTGCCAGCAGTGAGTGGGACTCCTACGAGCAGTACTTC; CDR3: CASSEWDSYEQYF
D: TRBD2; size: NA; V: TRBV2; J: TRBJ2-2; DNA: TGTGCCACCCTAGCGGGGGCTTACACCGGGGAGCTGTTTTTT; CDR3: CATLAGAYTGELFF
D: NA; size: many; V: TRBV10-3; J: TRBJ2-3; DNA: TGTGCCATCAGCTACAGGGAGGGCACAGATACGCAGTATTTT; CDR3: CAISYREGTDTQYF
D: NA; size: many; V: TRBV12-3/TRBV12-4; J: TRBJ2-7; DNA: TGTGCCAGCAGTCCCCCCGCACGATACGAGCAGTACTTC; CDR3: CASSPPARYEQYF
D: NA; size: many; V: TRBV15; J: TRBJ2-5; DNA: TGTGCCACACTAGGGCGGCACCAAGAGACCCAGTACTTC; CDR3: CATLGRHQETQYF
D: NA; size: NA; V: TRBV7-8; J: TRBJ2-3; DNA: TGTACCAGCAGCCTGAGGGCCAGGTTCACAGATACGCAGTATTTT; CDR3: CTSSLRARFTDTQYF
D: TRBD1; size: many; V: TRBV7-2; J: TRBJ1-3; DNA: TGTGCCAGCAGCAAACGGGACAGGGGAGGAAACACCATATATTTT; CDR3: CASSKRDRGGNTIYF
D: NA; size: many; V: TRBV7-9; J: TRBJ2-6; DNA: TGTGCCAGCAGCTTAGGGGCCAACGTCCTGACTTTC; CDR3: CASSLGANVLTF
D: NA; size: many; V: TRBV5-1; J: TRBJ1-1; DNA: TGCGCCAGCAGCTTGGGAGCGGCTGAAGCTTTCTTT; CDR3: CASSLGAAEAFF
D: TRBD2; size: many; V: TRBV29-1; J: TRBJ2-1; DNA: TGCAGCGTTCGGACTAGCGGGGTGTTGGGGCAGTTCTTC; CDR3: CSVRTSGVLGQFF
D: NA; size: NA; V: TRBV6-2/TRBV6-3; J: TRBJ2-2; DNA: TGTGCCAGCAGTTACCTAGACAGCCCGAACACCGGGGAGCTGTTTTTT; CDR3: CASSYLDSPNTGELFF
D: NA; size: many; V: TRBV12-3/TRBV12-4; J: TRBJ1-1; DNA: TGTGCCAGCAGCAGGGGGAACACTGAAGCTTTCTTT; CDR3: CASSRGNTEAFF
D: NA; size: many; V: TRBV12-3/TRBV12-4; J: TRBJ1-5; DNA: TGTGCCAGCAGTTTTGGGGCGCGTAGCAATCAGCCCCAGCATTTT; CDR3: CASSFGARSNQPQHF
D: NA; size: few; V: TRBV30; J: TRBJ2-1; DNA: TGTGCCTGGAGCGCTTCCCTAGGGAAGGAGCAGTTCTTC; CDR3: CAWSASLGKEQFF
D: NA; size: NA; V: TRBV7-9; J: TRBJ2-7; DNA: TGTGCCAGCAGCTCCGGCAGGGGCTCTAGGGACTACTACGAGCAGTACTTC; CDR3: CASSSGRGSRDYYEQYF
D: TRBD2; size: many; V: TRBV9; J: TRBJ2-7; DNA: TGTGCCAGCAGCGTAGGCCGAGCGGGAGGGTCCCCTTATGGCGAGCAGTACTTC; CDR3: CASSVGRAGGSPYGEQYF
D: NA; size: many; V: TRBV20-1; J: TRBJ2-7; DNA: TGCAGTGCTACTCTCGCCGGGGGCCGGAGGTACGAGCAGTACTTC; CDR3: CSATLAGGRRYEQYF
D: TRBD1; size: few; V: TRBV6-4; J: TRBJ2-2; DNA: TGTGCCAGCAGTGACTCGATTCAGTCCCTCAGGGGGCCGCGCGGGGAGCTGTTTTTT; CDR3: CASSDSIQSLRGPRGELFF
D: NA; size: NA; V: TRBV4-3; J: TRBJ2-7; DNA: TGCGCCAGCAGCCAAGATCCATACGGGGCAGGGTCCTACGAGCAGTACTTC; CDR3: CASSQDPYGAGSYEQYF